The 20 T cell receptor beta chains given below trace back to one sample, sequenced in a study of technical replicates of blood from several donors. The table came from immunoSEQ multiplex PCR; TCRdb's copy has only in-frame clones and leaves some out. The sample carries 50,000 to 70,000 clones, around 88% recorded once. The material sequenced was PBMCs. The receptors were sampled from a human donor in good health. Some clones in this sample may be carry-over from other donors' samples.

The rearrangement uses TRBV6-1 and TRBJ2-1; no firm D call. The CDR3 is 12 residues long. Looked up from germline, CDR1 is MNHNS and CDR2 is SASEGT. The germline V and J ends were trimmed by 3 bases and 8 bases, with 8 bases remaining between them. CDR3 nucleotide sequence: TGTGCCAGCAGTGACGGTTATTATGAGCAGTTCTTC. It encodes CASSDGYYEQFF.

The rearrangement joins TRBV6-5 to TRBJ2-5, with TRBD1 as a possible D gene (5 bases). Trimming removed 6 bases from V and 1 base from J, with 9 bases in between. The CDR3 spans 13 residues. Germline assignment: CDR1 MNHEY and CDR2 SVGAGI. This chain's CDR3 is CASRRQFQETQYF. Here the CDR3 DNA reads TGTGCCAGCAGACGACAGTTCCAAGAGACCCAGTACTTC.

V gene TRBV13 combines with J gene TRBJ1-1; 8 bases fit TRBD1. Germline CDR1 reads PRHDT; CDR2 reads FYEKMQ (reference sequence). The CDR3 has 16 residues. V was pared by 5 bases and J by 1 base, with 9 bases of the junction left unmatched. CDR3 in amino acids: CASSRSSGTGNTEAFF. CDR3 DNA: TGTGCCAGCAGCAGGTCTTCCGGGACAGGGAACACTGAAGCTTTCTTT.

The chain is built from TRBV10-1 and TRBJ2-3; D might be TRBD2 (6 bases). The CDR3 covers 14 residues. V lost 10 bases and J 2 bases, leaving 16 bases between the germline ends. In germline, CDR1 is WNHNN, CDR2 SYGVQD (reference sequence). For the CDR3, the DNA is TGCGCCATCAGGACTAAAGTGTCCACAGATACGCAGTATTTT. Translating it yields CAIRTKVSTDTQYF.

V usage is TRBV6-1 and J usage is TRBJ1-1; D possibly corresponds to TRBD1 (6 bases). The CDR3 has 13 amino acids. The V end was cut by 7 bases, the J end by 3 bases, with 12 bases between. Germline-derived CDR1 and CDR2 are MNHNS and SASEGT. The CDR3 region is CASTEGGYTEAFF. The CDR3 DNA reads TGTGCCAGCACCGAAGGGGGATACACTGAAGCTTTCTTT.

The chain carries TRBV7-3 and TRBJ2-7; TRBD2 agrees at 8 bases. The CDR3 runs 15 residues. Germline V CDR1 and CDR2: SGHTA, FQGTGA. The junction had 10 bases not matched to a gene; V was cut back by 5 bases and J by 4 bases. The CDR3 region has the DNA TGTGCCAGCAGCCTGCCGGGACTAGAGTATTACGAGCAGTACTTC. Encoded protein: CASSLPGLEYYEQYF.

This clone was counted at least ten times. V gene TRBV27 combines with J gene TRBJ1-6, with 7 bases lining up with TRBD1. The V segment lost 10 bases and the J segment 2 bases; nucleotides outside the gene matches: 5. Germline V lookup: CDR1 MNHEY, CDR2 SMNVEV (reference sequence). CDR3 size: 14 residues. The CDR3 is CATRQGPYNSPLHF. As DNA, the CDR3 is TGTGCCACCCGACAGGGCCCCTATAATTCACCCCTCCACTTT.

This chain joins TRBV2 and TRBJ2-1; a weak D match, TRBD1 (6 bases). Germline V lookup: CDR1 SNHLY, CDR2 FYNNEI. The CDR3 length is 16 residues. Trimming took off 7 bases at V and 4 bases at J, with 20 bases between the two ends. CDR3 DNA sequence: TGTGCCAGCACCGAGAACCCCGGGACAAAGTACAATGAGCAGTTCTTC. Residues: CASTENPGTKYNEQFF.

Notes on this clone: A junction end diverges from the germline sequence, so it may reflect a read error. This chain joins TRBV7-7 and TRBJ2-1, with D tentatively TRBD2 (5 bases). This CDR3 spans 13 amino acids. Germline V lookup: CDR1 SSHAT, CDR2 FNYEAQ (reference sequence). CDR3 in amino acids: CASSFREYTEQFF. CDR3 nucleotides: TGTGCCAGCAGCTTTAGGGAGTACACTGAGCAGTTCTTC.

The chain uses TRBV27 and TRBJ1-1; D uncertain. V was pared by 6 bases and J by 3 bases, with 8 bases between. Germline assignment: CDR1 MNHEY and CDR2 SMNVEV (reference sequence). The length of the CDR3 is 12 residues. This CDR3 reads CASSRPDTEAFF. DNA for the CDR3: TGTGCCAGCAGCAGGCCCGACACTGAAGCTTTCTTT.

There are a few counts of this clone. The V call is TRBV5-6, the J call TRBJ1-1; D possibly corresponds to TRBD1 (6 bases). Trimming stripped 4 bases from V and 1 base from J, with 14 bases between. Germline values: CDR1 SGHDT, CDR2 YYEEEE. This CDR3 spans 15 amino acids. The CDR3 nucleotides read TGTGCCAGCAGCACCTATGACAGGCCGAACACTGAAGCTTTCTTT. Residues: CASSTYDRPNTEAFF. Full variable domain (remainder filled in from reference TRBV5-6 and TRBJ1-1): DAGVTQSPTHLIKTRGQQVTLRCSPKSGHDTVSWYQQALGQGPQFIFQYYEEEERQRGNFPDRFSGHQFPNYSSELNVNALLLGDSALYLCASSTYDRPNTEAFFGQGTRLTVV.

The rearrangement uses TRBV4-2 and TRBJ2-1; 15 bases are a match to TRBD2. The V gene end was trimmed by 3 bases and the J gene end by 0 bases; junction bases not matched to a gene: 9. CDR3 length equals 20 residues. Germline values: CDR1 LGHNA, CDR2 YNFKEQ. The CDR3 spells CASSHAGTSGGTSSYNEQFF. In DNA, the CDR3 is TGTGCCAGCAGCCACGCCGGGACTAGCGGGGGGACTAGCTCCTACAATGAGCAGTTCTTC.

The chain recombines TRBV5-1 with TRBJ2-1; D perhaps matches TRBD2 (5 bases). Trimming left V 4 bases short and J 7 bases short, with 24 bases between. The V gene's germline CDR1 is SGHRS and CDR2 YFSETQ. This CDR3 region has 17 residues. CDR3 loop: CASSQRPDWLVKNEQFF. CDR3 bases: TGCGCCAGCAGCCAAAGACCGGACTGGCTAGTTAAGAATGAGCAGTTCTTC.

The chain recombines TRBV30 with TRBJ1-6, with 7 bases that match TRBD1. This CDR3 is built from 15 residues. The ends lost 2 bases at V and 7 bases at J; junction bases unmatched: 8. Germline assignment: CDR1 GTSNPN and CDR2 SVGIG (reference sequence). Here the CDR3 DNA reads TGTGCCTGGAGTAGACGAGACAGGGACAATTCACCCCTCCACTTT. As protein: CAWSRRDRDNSPLHF. Together with reference TRBV30 and TRBJ1-6, the CDR3 gives the full variable domain: SQTIHQWPATLVQPVGSPLSLECTVEGTSNPNLYWYRQAAGRGLQLLFYSVGIGQISSEVPQNLSASRPQDRQFILSSKKLLLSDSGFYLCAWSRRDRDNSPLHFGNGTRLTVT.

The chain joins TRBV19 to TRBJ2-5; 9 positions match TRBD1. CDR1 and CDR2 (germline): LNHDA, SQIVND (reference sequence). The CDR3 has 15 amino acids. V lost 6 bases and J lost 2; bases outside the gene matches: 7. The CDR3 loop reads CASRNRGQYQETQYF. The CDR3 DNA sequence: TGTGCCAGTAGAAACAGGGGGCAGTATCAAGAGACCCAGTACTTC.

The chain joins TRBV2 to TRBJ1-2; D remains ambiguous. V lost 6 bases and J 6 bases, leaving 20 bases between the germline ends. Per germline, CDR1 SNHLY and CDR2 FYNNEI. CDR3 size: 15 residues. This CDR3 is CASRQEVVTSHGYTF. Written as DNA, the CDR3 is TGTGCCAGCAGGCAGGAAGTCGTCACCAGTCATGGCTACACCTTC.

V is TRBV6-5 and J is TRBJ1-2; possible D gene TRBD1, 6 bases. V lost 2 bases and J lost 3, with 13 bases in between. From germline, CDR1 is MNHEY and CDR2 SVGAGI. The length of the CDR3 is 15 residues. The CDR3 bases are TGTGCCAGCAGTTACCCAAATGGGGGCTACTATGGCTACACCTTC. Residues: CASSYPNGGYYGYTF.

Only one count was recorded for this clone. The genes are TRBV4-1 and TRBJ1-2; possibly TRBD1 for D (5 bases). Deletions cut 1 base from V and 3 bases from J, with 15 bases between. The CDR3 covers 16 residues. Germline V lookup: CDR1 MGHRA, CDR2 YSYEKL. For the CDR3, the DNA is TGCGCCAGCAGCCAAGGGATGGGGGGTCGGTACTATGGCTACACCTTC. This gives the protein CASSQGMGGRYYGYTF.

The chain carries TRBV4-3 and TRBJ2-2; maybe TRBD2 (5 bases). Per germline, CDR1 LGHNA and CDR2 YSLEER. CDR3 length: 14 amino acids. The V end was cut by 0 bases, the J end by 8 bases, with 10 bases between. CDR3 in DNA: TGCGCCAGCAGCCAAGAAAGAGGAGGAGGGGAGCTGTTTTTT. This translates into CASSQERGGGELFF.

V is TRBV10-3 and J is TRBJ2-7; 9 bases are a match to TRBD2. Unmatched junction bases numbered 4, after V lost 7 bases and J lost 3 bases. This CDR3 comprises 13 residues. The germline CDR1 and CDR2 sequences are ENHRY and SYGVKD. The CDR3 DNA sequence: TGTGCCATCAACTTTAGCGGGAGCTACGAGCAGTACTTC. Its protein product is CAINFSGSYEQYF.